The 3 T cell receptor beta chains presented below share a single source sample, sequenced in a study of blood T cell repertoires in COVID-19. Libraries were prepared by immunoSEQ multiplex PCR; TCRdb keeps only in-frame clonotypes and omits some of them. The data contain some 190,000 clones, over 75% of them singletons. The sequenced sample was peripheral blood. The receptor source for this set is a human donor with active or convalescent COVID-19. The donor label of this sample is uncertain.

The chain carries TRBV7-2 and TRBJ1-1; the D is unclear. The V end lost 3 bases, the J end lost 3 bases, and 5 bases lay between the germline ends. This CDR3 region has 12 residues. The germline CDR1 and CDR2 sequences are SGHTA and FQGNSA. The CDR3, as DNA: TGTGCCAGCAGCTTGGGCTACACTGAAGCTTTCTTT. Residues: CASSLGYTEAFF.

V usage is TRBV5-1 and J usage is TRBJ2-1; 8 nucleotides match TRBD2. This CDR3 is 15 amino acids long. Per germline, CDR1 SGHRS and CDR2 YFSETQ. V shed 3 bases and J 7 bases; nucleotides not matched to a gene: 9. The CDR3 protein is CASSSRTSSGNEQFF. The CDR3 DNA is TGCGCCAGCAGCTCCAGGACTAGCTCGGGAAATGAGCAGTTCTTC.

This clone showed up just once. The chain has TRBV19 and TRBJ2-3; possible D gene TRBD1, 5 bases. Germline CDR1 LNHDA, CDR2 SQIVND (reference sequence). V shed 5 bases and J shed 1 base, with 13 bases lying between them. The CDR3 totals 15 residues. In DNA form, the CDR3 reads TGTGCCAGTAGTGACCAGGGATTTCGCACAGATACGCAGTATTTT. It translates to CASSDQGFRTDTQYF.